This T cell receptor (beta chain) appears in the sequencing data of a study of T cell responses to AZD1222 COVID-19 vaccine (dated by TCRdb to the early 2020s). In terms of the full investigation: TCR sequencing covered fewer than 250 trial participants: 207 given two doses of AZD1222 and 26 given two doses of MenACWY control vaccine. Enrollment into the trials was organized by age into subgroups of 18-55, 56-69 and 70-plus years, and those subgroups contained about 160, 30 and 59 TCR-sequenced participants, respectively. Study-wide findings and limitations: A significant rise in spike-specific TCR breadth and depth was observed after two AZD1222 doses relative to day 0 and relative to MenACWY recipients. Vaccine-associated CD4 TCRs spanned the whole spike protein, with dominant responses in regions 160-218 and 743-854. Conclusions about previously exposed vaccinees were limited because only six or seven AZD1222 recipients were SARS-CoV-2 seropositive at baseline. Participants were mostly white British, with more females than males. The authors suggested clonal diversity may have been underestimated. The 56-69-year group was small, and its depth increase did not reach significance, likely because of low power. Because no day 14 peak-response samples were available, the repertoires could be characterized only after the peak T cell response. Nearly half of unique spike-specific TCRs reportedly recognized epitopes outside regions mutated in the B.1.351 and B.1.1.7 variants.

The CDR3 regions of human TCRbeta chains were subjected to immunosequencing. Processing in the source paper ran as follows. TCRs in the repertoires were matched against a reference library of SARS-CoV-2-specific TCRs that had been generated with the MIRA antigen-specificity platform. Breadth meant the fraction of unique TCRs that were SARS-CoV-2-associated, whereas depth meant the fraction of total T cells that were SARS-CoV-2-associated. Using the MIRA data, each spike-specific TCR was mapped to the spike region that the TCR reacts to and placed in a CD4 or CD8 class. Log10-transformed breadth and depth values were compared by one-way ANOVA with Sidak's multiple comparisons tests. TCRdb took this table from immuneACCESS and kept in-frame rearrangements with V and J called. Such tables lack part of the clones; where checked against another copy, unresolved V genes explain under half of the gap, and the rest is unexplained. D and trimming were read from the DNA, whereas the V and J calls and clone size are those reported in that table. The sample records some 190,000 clones, roughly 91% of which are singletons. Of the sample, roughly 2% is held by the ten largest clones.

This specimen's time point label, per the study, means: about 28 days (+/-7) after the second vaccine dose. Because spike-specific TCR depth and breadth did not differ between the two schedules, AZD1222 recipients who got a second dose at roughly 4 weeks were pooled with those who got a second dose at roughly 12 weeks. Vaccinee samples were obtained from the UK trials COV001 and COV002, which included a single-blind randomized controlled phase 2/3 trial of AZD1222 (ChAdOx1 nCoV-19) in healthy adults. For TCRbeta chain sequencing, PBMC samples from trial participants were taken at day 0 and at day 28 after the second dose. This clone was counted once. Its antigen remains undetermined. No base qualities exist here, and no much larger clone lies one base off it. The germline V gene specifies MNHEY as CDR1 and SVGAGI as CDR2. The CDR3 sequence holds 14 residues, the cysteine and phenylalanine included. Of the read, only the CDR3 DNA is kept; its 42 bases are in frame from base 1. V was cut back by 0 bases and J by 2 bases, leaving a gap of 6 bases between them.

The sequence links TRBV6-5 to TRBJ2-3, with the D gene too uncertain to name. The sequencing used peripheral blood, collected 28 days after the second AZD1222 dose. This sequence was found in an adult who received the AZD1222 COVID-19 vaccine. The DNA is as follows: TGTGCCAGCAGTTACTCGAAACACACAGATACGCAGTATTTT. Its protein reads: CASSYSKHTDTQYF.